In this sample, the clone carrying this TCR beta chain turned up a few times. Its antigen is unidentified. TCRdb ran MiXCR on the 5' RACE reads and lists one entry per CDR3 protein. The sample includes some 210,000 distinct CDR3 sequences, more than 25% of them seen just once. This CDR3 is 13 amino acids long. The junction had 1 base not matched to a gene; V was cut back by 3 bases and J by 4 bases. This specimen belongs to a study of T-cell memory formation after mild COVID-19. The study's findings and limits: Memory from before infection featured some responding clones, which suggests cross-reactive memory joined. Clones which contracted sat mainly in CM and EM if CD4+, and in EMRA if CD8+.

The source is an adult woman who had mild COVID-19 (a few samples of this study predate the infection). Cell type and time point are not known. Sequenced: PBMCs or a T cell subset sorted from them (not recorded which). The J gene is TRBJ2-3, the V gene TRBV12-3 or TRBV12-4, with TRBD2 identical over 7 bases. The CDR3 bases are TGTGCCAGCAGTTTGCGGGGGTCAGATACGCAGTATTTT. Its protein is CASSLRGSDTQYF.